The next 24 T cell receptor beta chains were all read from a single sample in a study of T cell repertoires in cytomegalovirus infection. TCRdb recomputed calls from the reads with MiXCR, one row per CDR3 protein. The profile shows 360,000 or so distinct CDR3 sequences, roughly 34% of them singletons. These TCRs' antigens remain unknown. Specimen: cultured PBMCs, collected from culture after CMV antigen stimulation. The origin of the receptors is a human donor in good health (CMV status not recorded). Some clones in this sample may be carry-over from other donors' samples.

This sequence joins TRBV4-3 and TRBJ1-2; tentative D call: TRBD1 (5 bases). Per the germline V gene, CDR1 is LGHNA and CDR2 is YSLEER. Trimming shortened V by 1 base and J by 4 bases, and 19 bases separated the two germline ends. The CDR3 sequence is 17 residues long. CDR3 loop: CASSQVTDNPSSYGYTF. DNA of the CDR3: TGCGCCAGCAGCCAAGTCACGGACAACCCATCTAGCTATGGCTACACCTTC.

The chain employs TRBV28 and TRBJ2-3; 9 bases align to TRBD2. Germline lookup yields CDR1 MDHEN and CDR2 SYDVKM. The V segment lost 2 bases and the J segment 3 bases; nucleotides outside the gene matches: 6. The CDR3 extends over 16 amino acids. DNA of the CDR3: TGTGCCAGCAGTTTAAGGGTGGGACTAGCTACAGATACGCAGTATTTT. Its protein is CASSLRVGLATDTQYF.

This clonotype was observed a few times. The J gene is TRBJ2-3, the V gene TRBV20-1; no firm D call. The CDR3 covers 11 residues. In germline, CDR1 is DFQATT, CDR2 SNEGSKA (reference sequence). The V gene lost 2 bases and the J gene lost 6 bases, with 6 bases spanning the gap. The CDR3 here is CSARWADTQYF. CDR3 bases: TGCAGTGCTAGATGGGCGGATACGCAGTATTTT.

CDR3 bases: TGCGCCAGCAGCCATGGGACAGGTCCCCTGAACTATGGCTACACCTTC. This translates into CASSHGTGPLNYGYTF. The rearrangement uses TRBV4-3 and TRBJ1-2; 8 bases match TRBD1. Germline CDR1 is LGHNA and CDR2 is YSLEER. The CDR3 has 16 residues. V was pared by 3 bases and J by 2 bases, with 8 bases of the junction left unmatched.

The J gene is TRBJ2-3, the V gene TRBV20-1; 7 positions match TRBD2. Germline CDR1 is DFQATT and CDR2 is SNEGSKA (reference sequence). V shed 0 bases, J shed 1 base, and the junction held 4 bases outside the gene matches. The CDR3 extends over 15 amino acids. Here the CDR3 reads CSARDLLAGTDTQYF. The DNA of the CDR3 is TGCAGTGCTAGAGATCTGCTAGCGGGCACAGATACGCAGTATTTT.

The chain has TRBV28 and TRBJ2-6, with D hard to call. CDR1 MDHEN and CDR2 SYDVKM come from the germline V gene. The CDR3 has 17 residues. V was shortened by 1 base and J by 0 bases, with 10 bases between the two germline ends. CDR3 residues: CASSLYGGLSGANVLTF. In nucleotides, the CDR3 is TGTGCCAGCAGTTTATACGGTGGGCTCTCTGGGGCCAACGTCCTGACTTTC.

This chain links TRBV29-1 with TRBJ2-7; TRBD2 might be the D (6 bases). The V end was cut by 6 bases, the J end by 7 bases, with 13 bases between. The CDR3 has 11 residues. Germline lookup yields CDR1 SQVTM and CDR2 ANQGSEA. CDR3 region: CSVWYGGEQYF. The CDR3 DNA reads as TGCAGCGTGTGGTACGGAGGGGAGCAGTACTTC.

This clonotype has at least ten counts. The chain employs TRBV7-2 and TRBJ2-5, with a tentative D call TRBD1 (5 bases). The CDR3 covers 15 residues. Germline V CDR1 and CDR2: SGHTA, FQGNSA. V was pared by 4 bases and J by 4 bases, with 16 bases between. CDR3 protein: CASSYQGLQGETQYF. The CDR3 DNA reads TGTGCCAGCAGCTACCAGGGCCTTCAGGGAGAGACCCAGTACTTC.

This clonotype was detected many times. The rearrangement uses TRBV7-2 and TRBJ2-5; 7 nucleotides match TRBD2. The V gene's germline CDR1 is SGHTA and CDR2 FQGNSA. With V trimmed by 4 bases and J by 7 bases, 9 bases remained unmatched. The CDR3 length is 14 residues. Here the CDR3 reads CASSSASGPRTQYF. CDR3 sequence (DNA): TGTGCCAGCAGCTCGGCTAGCGGCCCAAGGACCCAGTACTTC.

This clonotype was seen only a few times. The chain combines TRBV28 with TRBJ2-2; 9 nucleotides align to TRBD2. The CDR3 consists of 16 residues. Germline V lookup: CDR1 MDHEN, CDR2 SYDVKM. V gave up 6 bases and J gave up 6 bases; unmatched junction bases: 11. This chain's CDR3 is CASSKASGIFAGELFF. The CDR3 DNA is TGTGCCAGCAGCAAAGCTAGCGGGATCTTCGCCGGGGAGCTGTTTTTT.

A remark on this clonotype: The conserved closing phenylalanine or tryptophan is absent in this CDR3, likely reflecting a read error. This chain connects TRBV7-2 to TRBJ2-7, with 7 bases aligning to TRBD2. The germline gives CDR1 SGHTA, CDR2 FQGNSA. Unmatched junction bases numbered 3, after V lost 4 bases and J lost 0 bases. There are 14 residues in the CDR3. The CDR3 sequence: CASSSGRTSYEQYS. The CDR3 DNA reads TGTGCCAGCAGCTCCGGGAGGACCTCCTACGAGCAGTACTCC.

The chain has TRBV7-6 and TRBJ2-1; 11 bases agree with TRBD1. There are 15 residues in the CDR3. J was trimmed by 6 bases and V by 5 bases; bases with no gene match: 6. CDR1 is SGHVS and CDR2 is FNYEAQ in the germline V gene. As DNA, the CDR3 is TGTGCCAGCAGCCTAGGACAGGGGGCCTTCAATGAGCAGTTCTTC. Its translation: CASSLGQGAFNEQFF.

The table lists this clonotype with a count of one. This CDR3 reads CASSNTGTGGTAQHF. The DNA of the CDR3 is TGTGCCAGCAGTAATACCGGGACAGGGGGTACAGCCCAGCATTTT. The rearrangement uses TRBV2 and TRBJ1-5; 11 nucleotides agree with TRBD1. CDR1 is SNHLY, CDR2 FYNNEI, per germline. With 5 bases clipped from V and 11 bases from J, the junction kept 11 bases outside the gene matches. This CDR3 is built from 15 residues.

This clonotype was counted at least ten times. V is TRBV7-2 and J is TRBJ2-3; 8 nucleotides align to TRBD2. Trimming took 5 bases from V and 1 from J; bases not matched to a gene: 5. This CDR3 is built from 15 residues. Germline values: CDR1 SGHTA, CDR2 FQGNSA. In DNA, the CDR3 is TGTGCCAGCAGCCCTCGAGCGGGGGGCACAGATACGCAGTATTTT. Protein sequence: CASSPRAGGTDTQYF.

Only a few counts were recorded for this clonotype. V is TRBV25-1 and J is TRBJ1-5; no clear D gene. Trimming removed 6 bases at V and 7 bases at J, with 22 bases between. The CDR3 spans 16 residues. The germline V gene encodes CDR1 MGHDK and CDR2 SYGVNS. The CDR3 reads CASSAQDGLRRQPQHF. In DNA form, the CDR3 reads TGTGCCAGCAGCGCCCAAGACGGGCTGCGGCGACAGCCCCAGCATTTT.

V is TRBV6-5 and J is TRBJ2-1; TRBD2 matches at 12 bases. V lost 3 bases, J lost 8 bases, and 8 bases stayed unmatched. The germline V gene encodes CDR1 MNHEY and CDR2 SVGAGI. The CDR3 is 16 residues long. CDR3 bases: TGTGCCAGCAGTTATCGGACTAGCGGGACTTTTCATGAGCAGTTCTTC. Protein product: CASSYRTSGTFHEQFF.

This clonotype was seen only a few times. V gene TRBV20-1 combines with J gene TRBJ2-1; TRBD2 aligns across 8 bases. J was trimmed by 9 bases and V by 2 bases; bases with no gene match: 15. This CDR3 is 16 amino acids long. The germline gives CDR1 DFQATT, CDR2 SNEGSKA (reference sequence). The CDR3 nucleotides are TGCAGTGCTAGAAACCCAACTGGCGGGAGGCGGACTGAGCAGTTCTTC. Protein: CSARNPTGGRRTEQFF.

This clonotype was counted between two and nine times. The rearrangement uses TRBV7-9 and TRBJ1-1; D is uncertain. The length of the CDR3 is 15 residues. Germline V gives CDR1 SEHNR, CDR2 FQNEAQ (reference sequence). Trimming stripped 1 base from V and 0 bases from J, with 9 bases between. CDR3 DNA sequence: TGTGCCAGCAGCTTAGTACAGCCTATGAACACTGAAGCTTTCTTT. Encoded protein: CASSLVQPMNTEAFF.

This chain links TRBV6-5 with TRBJ2-5; unclear D gene. V lost 7 bases and J 2 bases, leaving 14 bases between the germline ends. The CDR3 is 14 residues long. CDR1 and CDR2 from the germline V gene are MNHEY and SVGAGI. The CDR3 region is CASTPSPTQETQYF. Here the CDR3 DNA reads TGTGCCAGCACTCCATCTCCTACTCAAGAGACCCAGTACTTC.

This clonotype has a handful of counts. The chain carries TRBV4-1 and TRBJ2-2; D uncertain. Germline CDR1 and CDR2: MGHRA and YSYEKL. V was shortened by 1 base and J by 1 base, with 4 bases between the two germline ends. This CDR3 has 14 amino acids. The CDR3 sequence: CASSQGLNTGELFF. The CDR3, as DNA: TGCGCCAGCAGCCAAGGTTTGAACACCGGGGAGCTGTTTTTT.

The chain couples TRBV28 to TRBJ2-5; a weak D match, TRBD1 (6 bases). The V end lost 2 bases, the J end lost 0 bases, and 7 bases lay between the germline ends. The germline CDR1 and CDR2 sequences are MDHEN and SYDVKM. The CDR3 consists of 14 residues. This chain's CDR3 is CASSLRGYQETQYF. For the CDR3, the DNA is TGTGCCAGCAGTTTAAGGGGGTACCAAGAGACCCAGTACTTC.

This clonotype was observed a handful of times. This sequence joins TRBV12-3 or TRBV12-4 and TRBJ2-2; 7 bases map to TRBD2. J gave up 4 bases and V 5 bases, and 7 bases lay outside the gene matches. This CDR3 spans 15 amino acids. CDR3 nucleotide sequence: TGTGCCAGCAGTCAATCCGGGACTATCACCGGGGAGCTGTTTTTT. Its protein product is CASSQSGTITGELFF.

CDR3 loop: CASIAGGPGGSYNEQFF. The CDR3 DNA reads TGTGCCAGCATAGCGGGAGGGCCCGGGGGCTCCTACAATGAGCAGTTCTTC. The chain joins TRBV27 to TRBJ2-1; 11 nucleotides line up with TRBD2. V lost 7 bases and J lost 0; bases outside the gene matches: 8. Germline CDR1 MNHEY, CDR2 SMNVEV (reference sequence). There are 17 residues in the CDR3.

This clonotype was seen once. This sequence joins TRBV4-3 and TRBJ2-1; D unresolved. The CDR3 runs to 15 residues. CDR1 LGHNA and CDR2 YSLEER come from the germline V gene. V gave up 0 bases and J gave up 1 base, with 7 bases separating them. The CDR3 nucleotides are TGCGCCAGCAGCCAAGAAACTGGGTCCTACAATGAGCAGTTCTTC. Encoded protein: CASSQETGSYNEQFF.